Listed here are 8 T cell receptor beta chains from one sample, sequenced in a study of blood T cell repertoires in COVID-19. TCRdb's table, derived via immunoSEQ multiplex PCR, lists solely in-frame clones and lacks some. Here the sample spans over 250,000 clones, approximately 85% being singletons. Material for sequencing was PBMCs or T cells enriched from blood (not recorded which). The source of these receptors is a woman aged 25 to 45 who had recovered from COVID-19.

This clone has a single count. The V call is TRBV19, the J call TRBJ2-3; 7 bases fit TRBD2. The V and J ends lost 4 bases and 5 bases, in that order; junction bases with no gene match: 3. The CDR3 has 13 amino acids. Germline V lookup: CDR1 LNHDA, CDR2 SQIVND (reference sequence). Written as DNA, the CDR3 is TGTGCCAGTAGTAGCGGGAGAGGAGATACGCAGTATTTT. Its translation is CASSSGRGDTQYF.

This sequence joins TRBV25-1 and TRBJ1-1; D is possibly TRBD1 (5 bases). Germline CDR1 reads MGHDK; CDR2 reads SYGVNS. The V end lost 3 bases, the J end lost 4 bases, and 18 bases lay between the germline ends. There are 16 residues in the CDR3. CDR3 in DNA: TGTGCCAGCAGTGATGGCCATCGGGGGAAAGGCACTGAAGCTTTCTTT. Its protein product is CASSDGHRGKGTEAFF.

The CDR3 sequence is CASSQGGQRNSPLHF. The DNA for the CDR3 is TGTGCCAGCAGCCAGGGGGGGCAGCGTAATTCACCCCTCCACTTT. The V call is TRBV14, the J call TRBJ1-6; D perhaps matches TRBD1 (6 bases). The V end was cut by 3 bases, the J end by 6 bases, with 12 bases between. The length of the CDR3 is 15 residues. CDR1 SGHDN and CDR2 FVKESK come from the germline V gene.

The chain carries TRBV5-1 and TRBJ1-4; 11 bases fit TRBD1. V shed 4 bases, J shed 4 bases, and the junction held 6 bases outside the gene matches. CDR3 length: 16 residues. The germline V gene encodes CDR1 SGHRS and CDR2 YFSETQ. The CDR3 DNA follows: TGCGCCAGCAGCCCCTGGACAGGGGGCTTTAATGAAAAACTGTTTTTT. Translation gives CASSPWTGGFNEKLFF.

The rearrangement links TRBV19 to TRBJ2-1; 8 bases line up with TRBD2. Germline CDR1 LNHDA, CDR2 SQIVND (reference sequence). V lost 2 bases to trimming and J lost 7 bases; unmatched junction nucleotides: 13. CDR3 length equals 17 residues. The CDR3 DNA reads TGTGCCAGTAGTATAAATGTGGGACTAGGGTTTGTTAATGAGCAGTTCTTC. The encoded protein is CASSINVGLGFVNEQFF. Full variable domain (remainder filled in from reference TRBV19 and TRBJ2-1): DGGITQSPKYLFRKEGQNVTLSCEQNLNHDAMYWYRQDPGQGLRLIYYSQIVNDFQKGDIAEGYSVSREKKESFPLTVTSAQKNPTAFYLCASSINVGLGFVNEQFFGPGTRLTVL.

This chain links TRBV28 with TRBJ2-1; 10 nucleotides line up with TRBD2. The CDR3 is 16 amino acids. Germline-derived CDR1 and CDR2 are MDHEN and SYDVKM. The V gene end was trimmed by 5 bases and the J gene end by 4 bases; junction bases not matched to a gene: 8. The CDR3 protein is CASSPSQAGGYNEQFF. CDR3 DNA sequence: TGTGCCAGCAGTCCCTCTCAAGCGGGGGGGTACAATGAGCAGTTCTTC. The full variable domain, completed using reference TRBV28 and TRBJ2-1, is DVKVTQSSRYLVKRTGEKVFLECVQDMDHENMFWYRQDPGLGLRLIYFSYDVKMKEKGDIPEGYSVSREKKERFSLILESASTNQTSMYLCASSPSQAGGYNEQFFGPGTRLTVL.

The chain carries TRBV27 and TRBJ2-3; TRBD2 agrees at 9 bases. Germline assignment: CDR1 MNHEY and CDR2 SMNVEV (reference sequence). Losses at the gene ends were 6 bases for V and 14 bases for J; bases not matched to a gene: 15. The CDR3 is 14 residues long. CDR3 loop: CASSPGLAVLIPYF. In nucleotides, the CDR3 is TGTGCCAGCAGCCCGGGACTAGCCGTTTTGATCCCGTATTTT.

The chain combines TRBV6-2 or TRBV6-3 with TRBJ2-5, with TRBD1 matching 8 bases. V was clipped by 2 bases and J by 4 bases; unmatched bases: 9. The CDR3 is made up of 16 amino acids. Per the germline V gene, CDR1 is MNHEY and CDR2 is SVGEGT. The CDR3 DNA reads TGTGCCAGCAGTTACGGAATAACAGGGGGGAGAGAGACCCAGTACTTC. This sequence encodes CASSYGITGGRETQYF.